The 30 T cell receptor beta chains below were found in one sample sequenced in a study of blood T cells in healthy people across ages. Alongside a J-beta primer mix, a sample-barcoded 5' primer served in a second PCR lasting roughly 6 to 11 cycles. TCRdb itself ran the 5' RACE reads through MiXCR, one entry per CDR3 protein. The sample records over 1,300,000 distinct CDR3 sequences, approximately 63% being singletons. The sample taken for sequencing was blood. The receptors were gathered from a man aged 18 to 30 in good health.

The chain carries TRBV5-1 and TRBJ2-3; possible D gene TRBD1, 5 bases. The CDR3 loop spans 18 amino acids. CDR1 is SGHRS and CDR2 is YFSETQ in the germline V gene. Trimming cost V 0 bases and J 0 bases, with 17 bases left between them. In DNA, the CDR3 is TGCGCCAGCAGCTTGGCCCTAAGCAGGGCCCGTAGCACAGATACGCAGTATTTT. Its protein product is CASSLALSRARSTDTQYF.

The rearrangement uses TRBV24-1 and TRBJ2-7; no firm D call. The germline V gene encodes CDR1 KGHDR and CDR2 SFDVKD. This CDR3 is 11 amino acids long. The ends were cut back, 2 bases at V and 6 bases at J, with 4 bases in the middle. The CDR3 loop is CATSDSREQYF. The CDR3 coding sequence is TGTGCCACCAGTGATTCTCGCGAGCAGTACTTC.

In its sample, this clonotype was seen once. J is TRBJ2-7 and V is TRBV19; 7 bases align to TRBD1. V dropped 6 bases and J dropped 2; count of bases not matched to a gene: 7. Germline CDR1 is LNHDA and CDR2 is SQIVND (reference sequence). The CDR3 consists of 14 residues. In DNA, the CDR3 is TGTGCCAGTAGCGCCGGGACAGTTCCCTACGAGCAGTACTTC. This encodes CASSAGTVPYEQYF.

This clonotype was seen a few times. The CDR3 region is CASSLYEGYEQYF. The CDR3 DNA reads as TGTGCCAGCAGCTTATATGAAGGCTACGAGCAGTACTTC. V gene TRBV7-4 combines with J gene TRBJ2-7, with no clear D. V was pared by 2 bases and J by 3 bases, with 8 bases between. Germline V lookup: CDR1 SGHVT, CDR2 SQSDAQ. CDR3 size: 13 residues.

CDR3 sequence: CASSSGADVTYEQYF. CDR3 in DNA: TGTGCCAGCAGTTCTGGGGCCGACGTGACCTACGAGCAGTACTTC. The rearrangement joins TRBV7-2 to TRBJ2-7, with a tentative D call TRBD1 (5 bases). This CDR3 is built from 15 residues. V lost 6 bases and J 2 bases, leaving 17 bases between the germline ends. CDR1 is SGHTA and CDR2 is FQGNSA in the germline V gene.

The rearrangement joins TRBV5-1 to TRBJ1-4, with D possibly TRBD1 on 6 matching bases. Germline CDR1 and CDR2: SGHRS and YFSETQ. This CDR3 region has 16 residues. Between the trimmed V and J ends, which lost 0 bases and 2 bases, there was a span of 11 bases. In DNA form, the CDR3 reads TGCGCCAGCAGCTTGGGGGGGGCACCCACTAATGAAAAACTGTTTTTT. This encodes CASSLGGAPTNEKLFF.

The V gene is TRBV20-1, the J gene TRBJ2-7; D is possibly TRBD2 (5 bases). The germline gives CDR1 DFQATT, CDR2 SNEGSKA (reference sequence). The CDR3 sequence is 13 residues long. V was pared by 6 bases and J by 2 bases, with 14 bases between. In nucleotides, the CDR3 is TGCAGTGCGGGGTCCGGGGTTACCTACGAGCAGTACTTC. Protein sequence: CSAGSGVTYEQYF.

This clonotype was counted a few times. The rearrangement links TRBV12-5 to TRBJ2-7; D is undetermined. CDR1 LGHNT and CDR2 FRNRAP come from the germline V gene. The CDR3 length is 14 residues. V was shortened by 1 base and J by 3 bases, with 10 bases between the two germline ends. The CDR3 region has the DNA TGTGCTAGTGGTTTGGGGGAAAAGGTCTACGAGCAGTACTTC. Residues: CASGLGEKVYEQYF.

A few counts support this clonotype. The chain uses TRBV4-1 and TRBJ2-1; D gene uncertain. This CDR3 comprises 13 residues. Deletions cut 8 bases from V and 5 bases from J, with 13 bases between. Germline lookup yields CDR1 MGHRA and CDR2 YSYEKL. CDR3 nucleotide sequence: TGCGCCAGCTCGACCGGACCGAACAATGAGCAGTTCTTC. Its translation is CASSTGPNNEQFF.

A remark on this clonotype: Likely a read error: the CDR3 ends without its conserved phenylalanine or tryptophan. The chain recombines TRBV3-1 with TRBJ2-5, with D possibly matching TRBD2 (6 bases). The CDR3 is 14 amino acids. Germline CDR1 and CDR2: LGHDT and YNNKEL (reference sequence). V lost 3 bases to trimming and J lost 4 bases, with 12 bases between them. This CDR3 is CASSHRRGRETQYL. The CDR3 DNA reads TGTGCCAGCAGCCACCGGAGGGGACGAGAGACCCAGTACCTC.

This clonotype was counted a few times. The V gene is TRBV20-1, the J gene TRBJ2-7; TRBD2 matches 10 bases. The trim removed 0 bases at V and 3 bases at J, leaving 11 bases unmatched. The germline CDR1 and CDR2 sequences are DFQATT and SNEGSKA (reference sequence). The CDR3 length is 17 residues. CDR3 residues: CSARDQASGRGDYEQYF. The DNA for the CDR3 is TGCAGTGCTAGAGATCAGGCTAGCGGGAGAGGAGACTACGAGCAGTACTTC.

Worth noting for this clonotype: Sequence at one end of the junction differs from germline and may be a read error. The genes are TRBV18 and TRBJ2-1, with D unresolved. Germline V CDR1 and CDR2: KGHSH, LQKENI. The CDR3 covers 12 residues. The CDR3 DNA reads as TGTGCCAGCGCACCAGTTTCATATGGGCAGTTCTTC. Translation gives CASAPVSYGQFF.

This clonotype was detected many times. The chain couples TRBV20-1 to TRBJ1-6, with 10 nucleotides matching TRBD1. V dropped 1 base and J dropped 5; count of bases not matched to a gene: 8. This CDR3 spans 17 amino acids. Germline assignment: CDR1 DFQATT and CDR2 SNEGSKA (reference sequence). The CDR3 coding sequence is TGCAGTGCTAGAGGAACCGGGACAGGGGTCCATAATTCACCCCTCCACTTT. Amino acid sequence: CSARGTGTGVHNSPLHF.

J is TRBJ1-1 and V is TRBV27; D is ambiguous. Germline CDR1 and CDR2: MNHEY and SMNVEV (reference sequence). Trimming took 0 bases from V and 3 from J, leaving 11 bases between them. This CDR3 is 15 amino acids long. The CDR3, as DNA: TGTGCCAGCAGTTTATCGTTTAACGGCCACACTGAAGCTTTCTTT. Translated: CASSLSFNGHTEAFF.

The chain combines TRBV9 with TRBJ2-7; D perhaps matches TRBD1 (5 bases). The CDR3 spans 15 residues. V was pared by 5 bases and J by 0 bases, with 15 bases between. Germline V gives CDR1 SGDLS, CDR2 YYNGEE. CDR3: CASRLRGQPSYEQYF. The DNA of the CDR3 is TGTGCCAGCAGACTAAGGGGCCAACCCTCCTACGAGCAGTACTTC.

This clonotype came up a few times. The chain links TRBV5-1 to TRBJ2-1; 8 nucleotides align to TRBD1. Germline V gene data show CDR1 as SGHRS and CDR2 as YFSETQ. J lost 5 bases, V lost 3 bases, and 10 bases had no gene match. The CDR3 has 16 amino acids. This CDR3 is CASSSWTGQRNNEQFF. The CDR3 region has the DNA TGCGCCAGCAGCTCCTGGACAGGGCAAAGGAACAATGAGCAGTTCTTC.

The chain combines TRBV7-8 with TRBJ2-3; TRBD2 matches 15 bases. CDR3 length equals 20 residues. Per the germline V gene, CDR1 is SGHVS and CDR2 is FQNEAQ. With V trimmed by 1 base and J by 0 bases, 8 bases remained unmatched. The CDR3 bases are TGTGCCAGCAGCTTAGTCACAGGACTAGCGGGGGGGCCTAGCACAGATACGCAGTATTTT. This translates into CASSLVTGLAGGPSTDTQYF.

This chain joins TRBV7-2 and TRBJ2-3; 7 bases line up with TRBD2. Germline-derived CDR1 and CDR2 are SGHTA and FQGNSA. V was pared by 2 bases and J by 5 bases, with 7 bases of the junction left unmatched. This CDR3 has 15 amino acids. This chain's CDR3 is CASSLNRPGGDTQYF. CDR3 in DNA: TGTGCCAGCAGCTTAAACAGACCGGGGGGAGATACGCAGTATTTT.

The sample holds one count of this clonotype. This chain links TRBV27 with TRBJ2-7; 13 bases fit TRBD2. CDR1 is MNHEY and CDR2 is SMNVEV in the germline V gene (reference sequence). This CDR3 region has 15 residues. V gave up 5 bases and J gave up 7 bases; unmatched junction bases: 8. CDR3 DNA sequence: TGTGCCAGCAGTGCGACTAGCGGGAGGTCAAGTGAGCAGTACTTC. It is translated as CASSATSGRSSEQYF.

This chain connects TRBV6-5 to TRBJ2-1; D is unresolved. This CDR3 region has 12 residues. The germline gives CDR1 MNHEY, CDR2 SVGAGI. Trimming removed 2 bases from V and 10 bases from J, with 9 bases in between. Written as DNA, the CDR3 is TGTGCCAGCAGTTACGACGGTAGAGAGCAGTTCTTC. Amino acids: CASSYDGREQFF.

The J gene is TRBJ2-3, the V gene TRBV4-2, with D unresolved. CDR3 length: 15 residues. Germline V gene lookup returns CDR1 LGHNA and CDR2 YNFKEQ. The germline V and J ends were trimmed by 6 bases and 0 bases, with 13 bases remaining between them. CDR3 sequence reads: CASRELSPSTDTQYF. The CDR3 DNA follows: TGTGCCAGCAGAGAGCTGAGCCCTAGCACAGATACGCAGTATTTT.

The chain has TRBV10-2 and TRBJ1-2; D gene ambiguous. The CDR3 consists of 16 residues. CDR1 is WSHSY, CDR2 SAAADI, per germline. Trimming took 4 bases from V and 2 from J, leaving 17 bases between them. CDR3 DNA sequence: TGCGCCAGCAGTGGGGAGCACGATCTTTACAACTATGGCTACACCTTC. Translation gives CASSGEHDLYNYGYTF.

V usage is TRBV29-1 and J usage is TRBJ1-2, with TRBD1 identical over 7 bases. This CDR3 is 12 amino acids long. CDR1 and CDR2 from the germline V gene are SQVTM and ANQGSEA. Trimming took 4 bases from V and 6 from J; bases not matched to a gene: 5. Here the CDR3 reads CSVGRGGDGYTF. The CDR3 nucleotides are TGCAGCGTTGGCAGGGGGGGGGATGGCTACACCTTC.

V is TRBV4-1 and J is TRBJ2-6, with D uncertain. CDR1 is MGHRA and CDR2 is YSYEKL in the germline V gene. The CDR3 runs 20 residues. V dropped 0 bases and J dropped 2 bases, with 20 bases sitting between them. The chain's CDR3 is CASSQERGVADLAGANVLTF. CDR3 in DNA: TGCGCCAGCAGCCAAGAACGAGGAGTCGCAGACCTCGCTGGGGCCAACGTCCTGACTTTC.

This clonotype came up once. DNA for the CDR3: TGCAGCGTTGACCGGACAGGGGGCAGGAATGAGCAGTTCTTC. Encoded protein: CSVDRTGGRNEQFF. V and J are TRBV29-1 and TRBJ2-1; 11 bases align to TRBD1. The CDR3 runs to 14 residues. Germline CDR1 and CDR2: SQVTM and ANQGSEA. With 3 bases clipped from V and 7 bases from J, the junction kept 5 bases outside the gene matches.

CDR3 in DNA: TGTGCCAGCAGCACCTGGGACAGGAACACCGGGGAGCTGTTTTTT. Protein product: CASSTWDRNTGELFF. The rearrangement uses TRBV5-6 and TRBJ2-2; 7 nucleotides align to TRBD1. CDR1 is SGHDT and CDR2 is YYEEEE in the germline V gene. Trimming at V came to 4 bases and at J to 1 base, leaving 4 bases not matched to a gene. The CDR3 is made up of 15 amino acids.

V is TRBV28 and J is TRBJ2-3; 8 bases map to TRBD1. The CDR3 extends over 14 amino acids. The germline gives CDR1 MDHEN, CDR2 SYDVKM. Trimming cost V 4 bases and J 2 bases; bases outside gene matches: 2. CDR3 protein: CASSSDRATDTQYF. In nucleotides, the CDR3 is TGTGCCAGCAGTTCGGACAGGGCCACAGATACGCAGTATTTT.

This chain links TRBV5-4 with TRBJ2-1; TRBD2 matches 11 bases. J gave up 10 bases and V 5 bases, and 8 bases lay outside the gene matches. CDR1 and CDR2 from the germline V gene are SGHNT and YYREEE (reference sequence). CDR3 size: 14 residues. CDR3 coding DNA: TGTGCCAGCAGGAATAGCGGGAGGGCAAGGGAGCAGTTCTTC. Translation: CASRNSGRAREQFF.

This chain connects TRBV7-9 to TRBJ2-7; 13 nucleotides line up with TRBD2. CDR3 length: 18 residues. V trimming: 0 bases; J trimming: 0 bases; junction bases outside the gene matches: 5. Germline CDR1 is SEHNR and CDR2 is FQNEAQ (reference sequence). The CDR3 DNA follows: TGTGCCAGCAGCTTAGCGCGGGGACTAGCGGGGAGCTCCTACGAGCAGTACTTC. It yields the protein CASSLARGLAGSSYEQYF.

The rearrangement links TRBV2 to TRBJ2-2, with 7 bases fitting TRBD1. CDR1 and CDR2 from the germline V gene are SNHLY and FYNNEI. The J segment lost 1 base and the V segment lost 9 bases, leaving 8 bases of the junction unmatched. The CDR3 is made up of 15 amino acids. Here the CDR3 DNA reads TGTGCCAGGGATTCCGGGACAGAGAACACCGGGGAGCTGTTTTTT. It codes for CARDSGTENTGELFF.